Listed below are T cell receptor beta chains from one sample, sequenced in a study of technical replicates of blood from a handful of donors. The protocol was immunoSEQ multiplex PCR, while the TCRdb copy is restricted to in-frame clones and leaves out a portion. The profile shows tens of thousands of clones, 95% to 99% of them singletons. Sequencing was performed on T cells isolated from PBMCs. The source is a human donor in good health. Both conserved end residues are trimmed from each CDR3.

TRBJ1-2 TRBV29-1 SEISLNYLQYGYT
TRBJ1-3 TRBV9 ASSGWDSPSGNTIY
TRBJ2-5 TRBV5-1 ASSWDMQETQY
TRBJ2-7 TRBV5-4 ASSLGGVGQY
TRBJ2-1 TRBV19 ASSIVGTSGF
TRBJ1-2 TRBV2 ASSDGSGGWDGYT
TRBJ2-3 TRBV7-8 ASSPGGDTQY
TRBJ2-5 TRBV10-3 AISDRRGGETQY
TRBJ2-1 TRBV5-1 ASSPLAGASYNEQF
TRBJ2-7 TRBV19 ASSIQGKYEQY
TRBJ2-7 TRBV4-2 ASSPFLSGIYEQY
TRBJ2-1 TRBV19 ASSIEEVRHEQF
TRBJ2-5 TRBV19 ASSRNRDHETQY
TRBJ2-1 TRBV7-2 ASSLDGRQGFPNNEQF
TRBJ2-7 TRBV9 ASSGDPGQGFYYEQY
TRBJ2-4 TRBV28 ASSSGTGVGIQY
TRBJ1-4 TRBV2 ASRADRGINEKLF
TRBJ1-4 TRBV27 ASSLALATNEKLF
TRBJ2-2 TRBV2 ASRGDSHTGELF
TRBJ2-7 TRBV6-5 ASSRGVYSYEQY
TRBJ2-2 TRBV7-2 ASSPGSLTGELF
TRBJ2-1 TRBV29-1 SVEGLAVYNEQF
TRBJ2-7 TRBV5-4 ASSPGTSGIYEQY
TRBJ1-5 TRBV19 ASSPQGNQPQH
TRBJ2-7 TRBV28 ASSNPRQTYEQY
TRBJ1-1 TRBV19 ASRGGQGVNEAF
TRBJ2-7 TRBV30 AWSDNLAGGYEQY
TRBJ2-2 TRBV5-1 ASTKGPGQTGELF
TRBJ1-3 TRBV19 ASSRLGQGIFNTIY
TRBJ2-2 TRBV27 ASSLNTGELF
TRBJ2-1 TRBV7-9 ASSSGTPIGQF
TRBJ1-5 TRBV27 ASSLIGLSNQPQH
TRBJ2-1 TRBV11-2 ASSFKYQGRYSYNEQF
TRBJ2-6 TRBV9 ASSVATGAGANVLT
TRBJ2-1 TRBV5-6 ASSLYRQVAEEQF
TRBJ2-1 TRBV7-3 ASSLAPGTSGGVNEQF
TRBJ2-2 TRBV6-1 ASSDRLPGQGNTGELF
TRBJ1-2 TRBV6-1 ASSLTDTINYGYT
TRBJ1-1 TRBV14 ASSQSLNTEAF
TRBJ1-5 TRBV4-1 ASSFRATDLNQPQH
TRBJ1-4 TRBV4-3 ASSQDRGFLEKLF
TRBJ2-6 TRBV9 ASSGDSGANVLT
TRBJ2-1 TRBV7-8 ASSWPGLAANEQF
TRBJ2-3 TRBV27 ASSSGTSGFRDTQY
TRBJ2-7 TRBV20-1 SARGDYEQY
TRBJ2-1 TRBV7-8 ASSLGGSPHNEQF
TRBJ2-1 TRBV18 ASSPTGSLGDEQF
TRBJ2-1 TRBV7-2 ASSLVLAGVANEQF
TRBJ2-7 TRBV7-7 ASSRTNSGHEQY
TRBJ2-6 TRBV9 ASSANTAGTGFSGANVLT
TRBJ2-1 TRBV10-3 ATVHTEGQPHSYNEQF
TRBJ1-2 TRBV28 ASIQGGSYGYT
TRBJ1-1 TRBV6-5 ASSPNLNTEAF
TRBJ2-7 TRBV15 ATSRDSLSEQY
TRBJ2-7 TRBV5-6 ASSLPGVYEQY
TRBJ2-7 TRBV27 ASGPGTGQLTYYEQY
TRBJ2-7 TRBV14 ASSQFQGAYEQY
TRBJ2-1 TRBV5-1 ASSLDSGIMDEQF